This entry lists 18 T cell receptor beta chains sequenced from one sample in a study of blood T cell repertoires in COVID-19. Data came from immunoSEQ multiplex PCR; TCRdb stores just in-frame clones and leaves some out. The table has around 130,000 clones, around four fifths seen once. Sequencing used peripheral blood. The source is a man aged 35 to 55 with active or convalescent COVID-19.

The CDR3 protein is CASSLASGGSNEQFF. The CDR3 DNA reads as TGCGCCAGCAGCTTGGCTAGCGGGGGGTCGAATGAGCAGTTCTTC. The genes are TRBV5-1 and TRBJ2-1; TRBD2 aligns across 11 bases. The J segment lost 7 bases and the V segment lost 0 bases, leaving 3 bases of the junction unmatched. The CDR3 loop spans 15 amino acids. Per the germline V gene, CDR1 is SGHRS and CDR2 is YFSETQ.

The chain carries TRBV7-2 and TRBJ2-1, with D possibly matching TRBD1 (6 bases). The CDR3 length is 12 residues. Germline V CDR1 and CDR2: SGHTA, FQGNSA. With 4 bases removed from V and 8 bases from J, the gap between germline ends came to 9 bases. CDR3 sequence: CASSSQGYEQFF. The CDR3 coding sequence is TGTGCCAGCAGCTCACAGGGCTATGAGCAGTTCTTC. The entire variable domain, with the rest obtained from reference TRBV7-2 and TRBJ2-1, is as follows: GAGVSQSPSNKVTEKGKDVELRCDPISGHTALYWYRQSLGQGLEFLIYFQGNSAPDKSGLPSDRFSAERTGGSVSTLTIQRTQQEDSAVYLCASSSQGYEQFFGPGTRLTVL.

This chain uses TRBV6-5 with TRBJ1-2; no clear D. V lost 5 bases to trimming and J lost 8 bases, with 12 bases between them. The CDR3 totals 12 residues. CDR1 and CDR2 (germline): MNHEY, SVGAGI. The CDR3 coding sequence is TGTGCCAGCAGTCTTTCGGGTCAGGGCTACACCTTC. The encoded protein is CASSLSGQGYTF.

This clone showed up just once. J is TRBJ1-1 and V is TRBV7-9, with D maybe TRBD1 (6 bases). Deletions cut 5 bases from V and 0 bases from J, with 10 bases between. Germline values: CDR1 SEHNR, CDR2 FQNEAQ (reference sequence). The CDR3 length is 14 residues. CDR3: CASSNREMNTEAFF. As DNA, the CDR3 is TGTGCCAGCAGCAACAGGGAGATGAACACTGAAGCTTTCTTT.

This CDR3 is CASKLRLEGQETQYF. The CDR3 DNA follows: TGTGCCAGCAAGCTTAGGTTGGAGGGGCAAGAGACCCAGTACTTC. The rearrangement joins TRBV7-8 to TRBJ2-5, with D possibly matching TRBD2 (6 bases). The germline V gene encodes CDR1 SGHVS and CDR2 FQNEAQ. CDR3 length: 15 amino acids. V was clipped by 7 bases and J by 2 bases, with 17 bases between them.

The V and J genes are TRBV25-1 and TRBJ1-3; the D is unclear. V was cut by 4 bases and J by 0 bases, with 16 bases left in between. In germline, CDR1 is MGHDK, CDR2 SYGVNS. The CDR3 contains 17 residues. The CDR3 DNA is TGTGCCAGCAGTGCCCCTCCGGGTGCCAACTCTGGAAACACCATATATTTT. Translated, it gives CASSAPPGANSGNTIYF.

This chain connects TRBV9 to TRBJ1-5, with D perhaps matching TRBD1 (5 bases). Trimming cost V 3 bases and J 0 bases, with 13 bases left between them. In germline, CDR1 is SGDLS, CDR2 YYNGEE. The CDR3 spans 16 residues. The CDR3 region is CASSERTPDSNQPQHF. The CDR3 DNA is TGTGCCAGCAGCGAACGGACACCGGATAGCAATCAGCCCCAGCATTTT.

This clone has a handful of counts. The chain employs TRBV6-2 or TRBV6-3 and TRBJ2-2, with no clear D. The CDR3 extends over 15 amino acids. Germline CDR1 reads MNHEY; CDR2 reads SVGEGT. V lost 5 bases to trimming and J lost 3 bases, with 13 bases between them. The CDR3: CASSVGIGHTGELFF. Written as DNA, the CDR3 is TGTGCCAGCAGTGTCGGTATTGGGCACACCGGGGAGCTGTTTTTT.

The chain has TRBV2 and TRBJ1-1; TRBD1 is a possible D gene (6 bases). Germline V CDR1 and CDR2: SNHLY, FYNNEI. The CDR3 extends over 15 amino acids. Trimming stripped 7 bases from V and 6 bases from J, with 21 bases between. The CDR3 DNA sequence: TGTGCCAGCACATCCGGATTTACAGGGTTGGCTGAAGCTTTCTTT. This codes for CASTSGFTGLAEAFF.

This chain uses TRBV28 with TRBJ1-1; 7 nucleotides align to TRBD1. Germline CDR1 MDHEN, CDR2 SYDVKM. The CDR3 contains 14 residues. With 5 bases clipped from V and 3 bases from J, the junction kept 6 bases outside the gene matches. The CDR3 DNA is TGTGCCAGCAGTGTCAGTACAGGGGACACTGAAGCTTTCTTT. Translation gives CASSVSTGDTEAFF.

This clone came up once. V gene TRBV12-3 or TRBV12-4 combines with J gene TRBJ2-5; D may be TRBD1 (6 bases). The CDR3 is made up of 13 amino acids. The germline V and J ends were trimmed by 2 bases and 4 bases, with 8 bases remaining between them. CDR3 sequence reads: CASSLLGGETQYF. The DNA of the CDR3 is TGTGCCAGCAGTTTATTAGGGGGAGAGACCCAGTACTTC.

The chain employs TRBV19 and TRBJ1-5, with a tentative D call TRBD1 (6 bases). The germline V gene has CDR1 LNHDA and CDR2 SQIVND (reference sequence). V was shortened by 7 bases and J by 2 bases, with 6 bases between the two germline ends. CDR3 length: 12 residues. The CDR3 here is CASNRGNQPQHF. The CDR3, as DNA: TGTGCCAGTAACAGGGGCAATCAGCCCCAGCATTTT.

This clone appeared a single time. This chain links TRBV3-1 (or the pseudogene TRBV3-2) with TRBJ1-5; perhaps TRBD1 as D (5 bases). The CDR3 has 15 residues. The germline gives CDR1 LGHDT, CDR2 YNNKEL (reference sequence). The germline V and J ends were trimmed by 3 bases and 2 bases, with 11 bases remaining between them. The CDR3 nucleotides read TGTGCCAGCAGCCAGGCGGGACCGGGCAATCAGCCCCAGCATTTT. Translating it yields CASSQAGPGNQPQHF.

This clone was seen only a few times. CDR3 protein: CASSEELVAAIYEQYF. CDR3 coding DNA: TGTGCCAGCAGTGAAGAGTTGGTAGCGGCAATTTACGAGCAGTACTTC. The rearrangement uses TRBV6-1 and TRBJ2-7; D is perhaps TRBD2 (6 bases). Trimming took 1 base from V and 4 from J, leaving 17 bases between them. CDR1 MNHNS and CDR2 SASEGT come from the germline V gene. This CDR3 is built from 16 residues.

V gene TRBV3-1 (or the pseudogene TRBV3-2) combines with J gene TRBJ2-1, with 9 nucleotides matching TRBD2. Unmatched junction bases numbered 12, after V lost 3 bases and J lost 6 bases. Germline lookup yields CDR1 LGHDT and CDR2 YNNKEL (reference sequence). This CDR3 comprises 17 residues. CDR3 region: CASSQKIRAGGPNEQFF. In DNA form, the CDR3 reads TGTGCCAGCAGCCAGAAGATACGGGCGGGGGGGCCCAATGAGCAGTTCTTC.

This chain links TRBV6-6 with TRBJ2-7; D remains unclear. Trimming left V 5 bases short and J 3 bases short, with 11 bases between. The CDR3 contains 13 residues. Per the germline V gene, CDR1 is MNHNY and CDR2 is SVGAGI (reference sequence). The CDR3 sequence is CASSPRQGYEQYF. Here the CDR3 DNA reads TGTGCCAGCAGTCCCCGACAAGGCTACGAGCAGTACTTC.

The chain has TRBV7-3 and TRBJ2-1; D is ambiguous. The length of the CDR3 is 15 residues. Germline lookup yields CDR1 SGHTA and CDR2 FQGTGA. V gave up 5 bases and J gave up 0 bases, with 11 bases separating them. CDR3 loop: CASSARPSSYNEQFF. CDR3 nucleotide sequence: TGTGCCAGCAGCGCCCGTCCCAGCTCCTACAATGAGCAGTTCTTC.

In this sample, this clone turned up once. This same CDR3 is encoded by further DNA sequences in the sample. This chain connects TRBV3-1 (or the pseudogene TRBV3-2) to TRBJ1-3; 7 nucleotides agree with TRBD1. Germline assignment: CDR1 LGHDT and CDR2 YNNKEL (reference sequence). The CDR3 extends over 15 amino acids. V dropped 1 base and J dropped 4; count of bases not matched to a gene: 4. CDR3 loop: CASSQGTGVGNTIYF. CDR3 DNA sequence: TGTGCCAGCAGCCAAGGTACAGGGGTCGGAAACACCATATATTTT.